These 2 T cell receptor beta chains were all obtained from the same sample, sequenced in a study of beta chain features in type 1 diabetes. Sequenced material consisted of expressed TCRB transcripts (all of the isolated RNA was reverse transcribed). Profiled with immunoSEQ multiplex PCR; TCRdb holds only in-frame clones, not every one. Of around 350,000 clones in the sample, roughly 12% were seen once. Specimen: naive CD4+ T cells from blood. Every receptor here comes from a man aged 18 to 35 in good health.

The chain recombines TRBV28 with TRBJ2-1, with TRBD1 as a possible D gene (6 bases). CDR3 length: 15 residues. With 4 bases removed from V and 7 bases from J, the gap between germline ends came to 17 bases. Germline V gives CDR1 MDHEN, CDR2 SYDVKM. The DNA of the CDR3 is TGTGCCAGCAGTTCCTGGGGGCAGCGCCGAAATGAGCAGTTCTTC. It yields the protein CASSSWGQRRNEQFF.

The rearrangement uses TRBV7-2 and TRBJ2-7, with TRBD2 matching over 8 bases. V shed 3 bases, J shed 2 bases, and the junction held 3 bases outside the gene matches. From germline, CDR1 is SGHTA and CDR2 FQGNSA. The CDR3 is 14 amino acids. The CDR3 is CASSLGLGPYEQYF. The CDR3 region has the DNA TGTGCCAGCAGCTTGGGACTAGGCCCCTACGAGCAGTACTTC.